Below are 10 T cell receptor beta chains sequenced from a single sample in a study of T cells after yellow fever vaccination. TCRdb redid the calling of the 5' RACE reads with MiXCR, one entry per CDR3 protein. The data show nearly 550,000 distinct CDR3 sequences, with roughly 19% seen just once and 14% held by the top ten. This specimen was PBMCs, taken 15 days after the yellow fever booster vaccination. Receptors were obtained from a man aged 25 to 40 who received the YFV17D yellow fever vaccine.

The count of this clonotype is one. The V and J genes are TRBV4-3 and TRBJ2-1; D call uncertain. CDR3 length: 16 residues. Germline V lookup: CDR1 LGHNA, CDR2 YSLEER. The V gene lost 3 bases and the J gene lost 0 bases, with 12 bases spanning the gap. The chain's CDR3 is CASSQDGKSSYNEQFF. The CDR3 coding sequence is TGCGCCAGCAGCCAGGACGGTAAGAGCTCCTACAATGAGCAGTTCTTC.

The J gene is TRBJ2-3, the V gene TRBV20-1; 10 positions match TRBD2. Trimming at V came to 3 bases and at J to 0 bases, leaving 3 bases not matched to a gene. Germline V gene data show CDR1 as DFQATT and CDR2 as SNEGSKA (reference sequence). CDR3 length: 15 amino acids. CDR3 nucleotide sequence: TGCAGTGCTAGCGAGCGGGAGGGGAGCACAGATACGCAGTATTTT. It specifies CSASEREGSTDTQYF.

This clonotype was seen a few times. V and J are TRBV15 and TRBJ2-7, with 11 bases identical to TRBD2. CDR3 length equals 15 residues. Trimming removed 5 bases from V and 4 bases from J; junction bases left unmatched: 7. The germline CDR1 and CDR2 sequences are LNHNV and YYDKDF (reference sequence). The CDR3 coding sequence is TGTGCCACCAGCTTAACCGGGACTAGCGGATACGAGCAGTACTTC. Protein sequence: CATSLTGTSGYEQYF.

This chain joins TRBV7-2 and TRBJ1-1; 8 bases are shared with TRBD1. The CDR3 sequence is 15 residues long. Germline CDR1 and CDR2: SGHTA and FQGNSA. V gave up 3 bases and J gave up 6 bases; unmatched junction bases: 9. CDR3 DNA: TGTGCCAGCAGCTTGAACGGACAGGGATCGGCTGAAGCTTTCTTT. Translating gives CASSLNGQGSAEAFF. Full variable domain (rest looked up from reference TRBV7-2 and TRBJ1-1): GAGVSQSPSNKVTEKGKDVELRCDPISGHTALYWYRQSLGQGLEFLIYFQGNSAPDKSGLPSDRFSAERTGGSVSTLTIQRTQQEDSAVYLCASSLNGQGSAEAFFGQGTRLTVV.

The chain joins TRBV7-2 to TRBJ2-1; 12 bases match TRBD2. Germline V gives CDR1 SGHTA, CDR2 FQGNSA. The junction had 8 bases not matched to a gene; V was cut back by 2 bases and J by 9 bases. The length of the CDR3 is 16 residues. In DNA, the CDR3 is TGTGCCAGCAGCTTACGCCGACTAGCGGGAGTCAGTGAGCAGTTCTTC. It encodes CASSLRRLAGVSEQFF.

This clonotype has only a few counts. The genes are TRBV24-1 and TRBJ2-7; D may be TRBD1 or TRBD2 (5 bases each). The CDR3 spans 14 residues. The V end was cut by 9 bases, the J end by 4 bases, with 18 bases between. CDR1 KGHDR and CDR2 SFDVKD come from the germline V gene. The CDR3 protein is CATVRDRASYEQYF. The CDR3 DNA reads as TGTGCCACCGTTCGGGACCGGGCCTCTTACGAGCAGTACTTC.

This clonotype appeared a few times. V usage is TRBV11-1 and J usage is TRBJ2-1; 12 bases agree with TRBD2. With V trimmed by 1 base and J by 5 bases, 9 bases remained unmatched. There are 18 residues in the CDR3. Germline assignment: CDR1 SGHAT and CDR2 FQDESV (reference sequence). The CDR3 nucleotides are TGTGCCAGCAGCTTAGTAAAGAGACTAGCGGGAGTGGACAATGAGCAGTTCTTC. This translates into CASSLVKRLAGVDNEQFF.

In its sample, this clonotype was seen a few times. The V and J genes are TRBV6-1 and TRBJ2-7, with D hard to call. CDR1 MNHNS and CDR2 SASEGT come from the germline V gene. V shed 7 bases and J shed 0 bases, with 10 bases lying between them. This CDR3 contains 13 residues. The CDR3 nucleotides are TGTGCCAGCAACAGCCCGAGCTCCTACGAGCAGTACTTC. It yields the protein CASNSPSSYEQYF.

This clonotype appeared many times. The chain has TRBV7-8 and TRBJ2-3, with 9 nucleotides matching TRBD2. This CDR3 comprises 16 residues. Germline CDR1 and CDR2: SGHVS and FQNEAQ. J gave up 3 bases and V 5 bases, and 9 bases lay outside the gene matches. The CDR3 region has the DNA TGTGCCAGCAGCGCTCGTCGGCGGGAGGGAACAGATACGCAGTATTTT. Translation: CASSARRREGTDTQYF.

The chain employs TRBV5-1 and TRBJ2-7; the D gene is possibly TRBD2 (5 bases). CDR1 is SGHRS, CDR2 YFSETQ, per germline. The CDR3 covers 13 residues. V gave up 4 bases and J gave up 4 bases, with 12 bases separating them. As DNA, the CDR3 is TGCGCCAGCAGCCACGGGATTACGTACGAGCAGTACTTC. Its translation is CASSHGITYEQYF.